This record concerns one T cell receptor (beta chain) sequence. The antigen is undetermined. This entry is derived from a study of cytotoxic CD8 clonotypes in ibrutinib-treated CLL. About the research overall: Responses comprised 24 partial and 2 complete; at median approximately 72 months, about 14 remained remitted and about 12 progressed.

General study findings and limits: Researchers report that baseline clonality outpaced age-matched healthy donors and tracked circulating CD8+ T-cell counts.

Only in-frame clones appear in the TCRdb table, and some are missing; sequencing was by immunoSEQ multiplex PCR. The sample consists of about 130,000 clones, roughly three quarters of them appearing once. Germline values: CDR1 MGHDK, CDR2 SYGVNS. CDR3 length equals 15 residues. V lost 1 base and J lost 4, with 14 bases in between. V is TRBV25-1 and J is TRBJ2-7, with a possible D match to TRBD1 (5 bases). The source was PBMCs, collected after 12 months of ibrutinib treatment. The clonotype comes from a human donor with chronic lymphocytic leukemia. The CDR3 spells CASSEFDSFRYEQYF. The CDR3 DNA is TGTGCCAGCAGTGAATTTGACAGTTTTCGGTACGAGCAGTACTTC.